Below, one T cell receptor (beta chain) is given with its context. Its specificity is not known. Germline CDR1 is SGHNT and CDR2 is YENEEA. The V end lost 5 bases, the J end lost 5 bases, and 11 bases lay between the germline ends. The CDR3 is made up of 13 amino acids. These data come from a study of CD8+CD57+ T cells in acquired aplastic anemia. Findings and caveats of the study: In common between the patients and the controls were some 29 CD8+ CDR3 sequences.

Sequenced patients had shown CD8+CD57+ cell expansion by flow cytometry. Both TCR beta VDJ combination and CDR3 sequence profiling were carried out. Genomic DNA was the template for this profiling. One entry per CDR3 protein results from TCRdb running MiXCR on the reads. The repertoire holds 270,000 or so distinct CDR3 sequences, with 65% to 90% as singletons. The clonotype comes from a human donor with aplastic anemia. Material for sequencing was sorted CD4+, CD8+, or CD8+CD57+ T cells (not recorded which) from PBMCs. The chain employs TRBV11-3 and TRBJ2-3; D is possibly TRBD2 (7 bases). CDR3 amino acids: CASSDGGQDTQYF. DNA for the CDR3: TGTGCCAGCAGCGACGGGGGGCAAGATACGCAGTATTTT.